These 24 T cell receptor beta chains share one sample of origin, sequenced in a study of blood T cell repertoires in COVID-19. Only in-frame clones appear in the TCRdb table, and some are missing; sequencing was by immunoSEQ multiplex PCR. The table shows some 180,000 clones, with 70% to 80% occurring only once. Sequences were obtained from peripheral blood. The receptors originated from a woman aged 40 to 55 with COVID-19, enrolled during active disease.

The V call is TRBV7-2, the J call TRBJ2-5; 14 bases align to TRBD2. Trimming cost V 1 base and J 5 bases; bases outside gene matches: 3. The CDR3 has 16 residues. Germline CDR1 SGHTA, CDR2 FQGNSA. The CDR3 DNA follows: TGTGCCAGCAGCTTAGGGACTAGCGGGGGGTTTGAGACCCAGTACTTC. Protein sequence: CASSLGTSGGFETQYF.

The rearrangement joins TRBV27 to TRBJ2-4, with 10 bases fitting TRBD2. Per the germline V gene, CDR1 is MNHEY and CDR2 is SMNVEV (reference sequence). The CDR3 is made up of 19 amino acids. The V and J ends lost 5 bases and 1 base, in that order; junction bases with no gene match: 14. CDR3 sequence: CASSPRVAGGLGAKNIQYF. CDR3 DNA sequence: TGTGCCAGCAGTCCCCGCGTAGCGGGAGGACTAGGGGCCAAAAACATTCAGTACTTC.

The J gene is TRBJ2-2, the V gene TRBV9, with no clear D. The CDR3 length is 16 residues. Germline V lookup: CDR1 SGDLS, CDR2 YYNGEE. Deletions cut 0 bases from V and 1 base from J, with 10 bases between. The CDR3 DNA follows: TGTGCCAGCAGCGTAGCAGCAGGCTTGAACACCGGGGAGCTGTTTTTT. Its translation: CASSVAAGLNTGELFF.

V usage is TRBV29-1 and J usage is TRBJ2-5; 9 bases map to TRBD2. The CDR3 is 16 amino acids. Germline CDR1 SQVTM, CDR2 ANQGSEA. The V gene end was trimmed by 4 bases and the J gene end by 1 base; junction bases not matched to a gene: 10. CDR3 bases: TGCAGCGTTGTGAAGCCTAGCGGGAACCCCCAAGAGACCCAGTACTTC. Protein sequence: CSVVKPSGNPQETQYF.

This clone was recorded at least ten times. V is TRBV7-9 and J is TRBJ2-7; 10 bases agree with TRBD2. This CDR3 comprises 15 residues. Losses at the gene ends were 3 bases for V and 2 bases for J; bases not matched to a gene: 4. CDR1 and CDR2 (germline): SEHNR, FQNEAQ (reference sequence). The DNA of the CDR3 is TGTGCCAGCAGCTTCACTAGCGGGGCCCCCTACGAGCAGTACTTC. It specifies CASSFTSGAPYEQYF.

The chain recombines TRBV5-5 with TRBJ1-1, with TRBD1 as a possible D gene (5 bases). The germline CDR1 and CDR2 sequences are SGHKS and YYEKEE (reference sequence). V was clipped by 4 bases and J by 10 bases, with 20 bases between them. The CDR3 totals 14 residues. The CDR3 region is CASSTRLRDGTAFF. For the CDR3, the DNA is TGTGCCAGCAGCACGCGCTTGCGGGACGGTACAGCTTTCTTT.

This clone was seen more than once but under ten times. The chain recombines TRBV30 with TRBJ2-4, with D perhaps matching TRBD2 (6 bases). The germline V gene encodes CDR1 GTSNPN and CDR2 SVGIG (reference sequence). The CDR3 consists of 13 residues. V lost 8 bases to trimming and J lost 3 bases, with 14 bases between them. The CDR3 is CAGIRGGKNIQYF. Here the CDR3 DNA reads TGTGCCGGAATACGGGGAGGCAAAAACATTCAGTACTTC. Using reference TRBV30 and TRBJ2-4 for the parts outside the CDR3, the full variable domain is SQTIHQWPATLVQPVGSPLSLECTVEGTSNPNLYWYRQAAGRGLQLLFYSVGIGQISSEVPQNLSASRPQDRQFILSSKKLLLSDSGFYLCAGIRGGKNIQYFGAGTRLSVL.

Concerning this clone: The identical CDR3 is also encoded by other nucleotide sequences in the sample. J is TRBJ1-4 and V is TRBV6-5; maybe TRBD1 (5 bases). Trimming took 0 bases from V and 7 from J, leaving 12 bases between them. Germline V gene data show CDR1 as MNHEY and CDR2 as SVGAGI. The CDR3 covers 15 residues. Here the CDR3 DNA reads TGTGCCAGCAGTTACTCAGGGGCCCCGGGTGAAAAACTGTTTTTT. Amino acids: CASSYSGAPGEKLFF.

J is TRBJ1-2 and V is TRBV4-1; TRBD1 might be the D (5 bases). The CDR3 covers 16 residues. Trimming took 4 bases from V and 6 from J, leaving 21 bases between them. Germline V gives CDR1 MGHRA, CDR2 YSYEKL. The CDR3 DNA is TGCGCCAGCAGCCCAACCACGGGGGGGGTCAAAGATGGCTACACCTTC. Its protein is CASSPTTGGVKDGYTF.

This chain joins TRBV3-1 (or the pseudogene TRBV3-2) and TRBJ1-1; maybe TRBD1 (5 bases). With 9 bases removed from V and 0 bases from J, the gap between germline ends came to 11 bases. In germline, CDR1 is LGHDT, CDR2 YNNKEL (reference sequence). The CDR3 runs 13 residues. The CDR3 is CASTGLLNTEAFF. The CDR3 coding sequence is TGTGCCAGTACGGGACTCCTGAACACTGAAGCTTTCTTT.

Here the CDR3 reads CASSPTSVQETQYF. The CDR3 DNA is TGTGCCAGCAGCCCCACTAGCGTGCAAGAGACCCAGTACTTC. The V call is TRBV21-1, the J call TRBJ2-5; the tabulated D call, TRBD2, remains unverified against the DNA. TRBV21-1 is listed as a pseudogene. The CDR3 has 14 amino acids.

DNA of the CDR3: TGTGCCTGGAGTGTACTCGGCCAGGGGGCTGGTTTGAATACCGGGGAGCTGTTTTTT. This translates into CAWSVLGQGAGLNTGELFF. V and J are TRBV30 and TRBJ2-2; TRBD1 aligns across 8 bases. From germline, CDR1 is GTSNPN and CDR2 SVGIG (reference sequence). CDR3 length equals 19 residues. Trimming removed 0 bases from V and 5 bases from J; junction bases left unmatched: 17.

The genes are TRBV20-1 and TRBJ2-2; 7 bases are shared with TRBD1. Germline-derived CDR1 and CDR2 are DFQATT and SNEGSKA (reference sequence). The CDR3 consists of 11 residues. V shed 3 bases, J shed 11 bases, and the junction held 3 bases outside the gene matches. This CDR3 is CSARKGAELFF. CDR3 in DNA: TGCAGTGCTAGGAAGGGGGCAGAGCTGTTTTTT.

The chain recombines TRBV27 with TRBJ1-5; TRBD1 matches 9 bases. The CDR3 has 16 residues. Germline V gene data show CDR1 as MNHEY and CDR2 as SMNVEV (reference sequence). J gave up 3 bases and V 8 bases, and 11 bases lay outside the gene matches. CDR3 nucleotide sequence: TGTGCCAGCTCGGACAGGGGACCACTTCCCAATCAGCCCCAGCATTTT. Residues: CASSDRGPLPNQPQHF.

The chain uses TRBV5-1 and TRBJ2-7; possible D gene TRBD1, 7 bases. The germline V and J ends were trimmed by 3 bases and 4 bases, with 11 bases remaining between them. CDR1 and CDR2 (germline): SGHRS, YFSETQ. The CDR3 has 13 amino acids. CDR3 in amino acids: CASSSQGGYEQYF. DNA for the CDR3: TGCGCCAGCAGCTCGCAGGGGGGTTACGAGCAGTACTTC.

The rearrangement uses TRBV30 and TRBJ1-3, with 9 bases identical to TRBD1. The germline V gene has CDR1 GTSNPN and CDR2 SVGIG (reference sequence). The CDR3 is 14 amino acids. The junction had 1 base not matched to a gene; V was cut back by 3 bases and J by 1 base. The CDR3 region is CAWRGQGSGNTIYF. CDR3 sequence (DNA): TGTGCCTGGAGGGGACAGGGATCTGGAAACACCATATATTTT. Full variable domain (rest looked up from reference TRBV30 and TRBJ1-3): SQTIHQWPATLVQPVGSPLSLECTVEGTSNPNLYWYRQAAGRGLQLLFYSVGIGQISSEVPQNLSASRPQDRQFILSSKKLLLSDSGFYLCAWRGQGSGNTIYFGEGSWLTVV.

V usage is TRBV7-2 and J usage is TRBJ2-3; 8 bases line up with TRBD2. Germline trimming cut 5 bases from V and 7 bases from J; bases unmatched to any gene: 17. Germline V lookup: CDR1 SGHTA, CDR2 FQGNSA. The CDR3 covers 17 residues. The CDR3 DNA sequence: TGTGCCAGCAGCGACTCACATAGCGGGGTAGCTAGGTATACGCAGTATTTT. This translates into CASSDSHSGVARYTQYF.

V gene TRBV7-9 combines with J gene TRBJ1-1; TRBD1 matches 8 bases. Germline V gene sequence: CDR1 SEHNR, CDR2 FQNEAQ (reference sequence). V trimming: 5 bases; J trimming: 0 bases; junction bases outside the gene matches: 11. The CDR3 totals 17 residues. Written as DNA, the CDR3 is TGTGCCAGCAGCCCCGGGCAGGGGGCATTGGTGAACACTGAAGCTTTCTTT. It is translated as CASSPGQGALVNTEAFF.

This clone was counted many times. V and J are TRBV10-3 and TRBJ1-2, with a weak D call TRBD1 (6 bases). CDR1 and CDR2 (germline): ENHRY, SYGVKD. This CDR3 is built from 14 residues. Trimming removed 2 bases at V and 1 base at J, with 8 bases between. DNA for the CDR3: TGTGCCATCAGTGAGCGACAGGATAACTATGGCTACACCTTC. This codes for CAISERQDNYGYTF.

CDR3 protein: CASSLKDRAAGELFF. The CDR3 DNA reads as TGTGCCAGCTCCTTGAAAGACAGGGCGGCCGGGGAGCTGTTTTTT. J is TRBJ2-2 and V is TRBV18; 7 bases fit TRBD1. CDR1 is KGHSH and CDR2 is LQKENI in the germline V gene. The CDR3 is 15 residues long. Germline trimming cut 6 bases from V and 6 bases from J; bases unmatched to any gene: 10.

This clone came up once. The chain employs TRBV6-5 and TRBJ1-1, with D perhaps TRBD1 (5 bases). The V end was cut by 0 bases, the J end by 4 bases, with 9 bases between. Germline lookup yields CDR1 MNHEY and CDR2 SVGAGI. This CDR3 is 14 amino acids long. DNA of the CDR3: TGTGCCAGCAGTTACTCCCCGGGGGGCACTGAAGCTTTCTTT. This gives the protein CASSYSPGGTEAFF.

This clone came up a few times. The CDR3 nucleotides read TGTGCCAGCAGCCACGGTAGCGGGATGGGCTACAATGAGCAGTTCTTC. Translated, it gives CASSHGSGMGYNEQFF. The chain employs TRBV3-1 (or the pseudogene TRBV3-2) and TRBJ2-1; 8 bases are a match to TRBD2. J lost 3 bases, V lost 3 bases, and 7 bases had no gene match. This CDR3 has 16 amino acids. The germline V gene encodes CDR1 LGHDT and CDR2 YNNKEL (reference sequence).

CDR3: CASDRGGQFF. In DNA form, the CDR3 reads TGTGCCAGCGACAGGGGAGGGCAGTTCTTC. The chain has TRBV2 and TRBJ2-1, with 8 bases fitting TRBD1. After removal of 8 bases from V and 12 bases from J, the junction contained 3 bases not matched to a gene. Germline CDR1 reads SNHLY; CDR2 reads FYNNEI. The CDR3 runs to 10 residues.

This chain joins TRBV19 and TRBJ1-4, with 7 bases fitting TRBD1. The CDR3 covers 15 residues. Germline assignment: CDR1 LNHDA and CDR2 SQIVND (reference sequence). V gave up 5 bases and J gave up 7 bases; unmatched junction bases: 10. The CDR3: CASSAAGGHSEKLFF. The CDR3 DNA is TGTGCCAGTAGTGCCGCAGGGGGTCATAGTGAAAAACTGTTTTTT.